These 11 T cell receptor beta chains originate from one sample sequenced in a study of CD8+ T cells in alopecia areata. This sample's treatment: oral pan-JAK inhibitor, 5-10 mg twice daily. RNA extraction and reverse transcription yielded cDNA as sequencing template. Data came from immunoSEQ multiplex PCR; TCRdb stores just in-frame clones and leaves some out. Among about 140,000 clones listed, roughly nine tenths were seen once. The starting material was CD8+ T cells sorted from blood, obtained at week 4, from a patient treated with tofacitinib. Source of these receptors: a human donor with alopecia areata.

The V call is TRBV2, the J call TRBJ2-7; the D call may be TRBD1 or TRBD2 (5 bases each). Deletions cut 5 bases from V and 3 bases from J, with 11 bases between. This CDR3 has 13 amino acids. The germline gives CDR1 SNHLY, CDR2 FYNNEI. DNA for the CDR3: TGTGCCAGCAGTCGGGACGGAGTCTACGAGCAGTACTTC. Amino acid sequence: CASSRDGVYEQYF.

This chain uses TRBV7-9 with TRBJ1-2, with unresolved D. The CDR3 spans 13 residues. Germline loops: CDR1 SEHNR, CDR2 FQNEAQ (reference sequence). Trimming pared 4 bases from V and 11 bases from J, leaving 17 bases between. The CDR3 DNA reads TGTGCCAGCAGCTCCTCCGAAGGCGGTTCTTACACCTTC. This translates into CASSSSEGGSYTF.

This rearrangement joins TRBV29-1 to TRBJ2-6; D uncertain. The CDR3 has 14 residues. The germline gives CDR1 SQVTM, CDR2 ANQGSEA. Deletions cut 6 bases from V and 0 bases from J, with 9 bases between. CDR3 in DNA: TGCAGCGTAGAACCTGGCTCTGGGGCCAACGTCCTGACTTTC. Amino acid sequence: CSVEPGSGANVLTF.

This chain joins TRBV5-1 and TRBJ2-5, with TRBD1 as a possible D gene (6 bases). The germline V gene encodes CDR1 SGHRS and CDR2 YFSETQ. The V gene lost 4 bases and the J gene lost 3 bases, with 10 bases spanning the gap. This CDR3 is 13 amino acids long. Here the CDR3 reads CASSPPGEETQYF. CDR3 in DNA: TGCGCCAGCAGCCCCCCAGGGGAAGAGACCCAGTACTTC.

This chain joins TRBV28 and TRBJ1-2; D gene uncertain. V lost 6 bases, J lost 6 bases, and 14 bases lay in between. CDR3 length equals 13 residues. Germline loops: CDR1 MDHEN, CDR2 SYDVKM. The CDR3 reads CASRPTASHGYTF. The CDR3, as DNA: TGTGCCAGCAGACCGACCGCAAGTCATGGCTACACCTTC.

The genes are TRBV2 and TRBJ2-1, with 14 positions matching TRBD2. Germline V gives CDR1 SNHLY, CDR2 FYNNEI. J gave up 7 bases and V 10 bases, and 6 bases lay outside the gene matches. The CDR3 consists of 14 residues. The CDR3: CATLGTSGSNEQFF. CDR3 nucleotide sequence: TGTGCCACCCTCGGGACTAGCGGGAGTAATGAGCAGTTCTTC. The full variable domain, in which reference TRBV2 and TRBJ2-1 provide the parts outside the CDR3, is EPEVTQTPSHQVTQMGQEVILRCVPISNHLYFYWYRQILGQKVEFLVSFYNNEISEKSEIFDDQFSVERPDGSNFTLKIRSTKLEDSAMYFCATLGTSGSNEQFFGPGTRLTVL.

V is TRBV29-1 and J is TRBJ2-2; the match to TRBD1 covers 8 bases. This CDR3 has 17 residues. Trimming at V came to 4 bases and at J to 2 bases, leaving 12 bases not matched to a gene. CDR1 SQVTM and CDR2 ANQGSEA come from the germline V gene. CDR3 sequence reads: CSVVSTLDRGNTGELFF. The CDR3 nucleotides read TGCAGCGTTGTATCTACCCTCGACAGGGGAAACACCGGGGAGCTGTTTTTT.

This rearrangement joins TRBV7-3 to TRBJ2-1, with a tentative D call TRBD2 (6 bases). Germline CDR1 is SGHTA and CDR2 is FQGTGA. CDR3 length: 14 amino acids. The V end was cut by 4 bases, the J end by 8 bases, with 15 bases between. CDR3 DNA sequence: TGTGCCAGCAGCTCCGACGGGACTCTGGATGAGCAGTTCTTC. It codes for CASSSDGTLDEQFF.

This clone was observed a few times. J is TRBJ2-5 and V is TRBV29-1; D is undetermined. In germline, CDR1 is SQVTM, CDR2 ANQGSEA. This CDR3 region has 10 residues. Trimming removed 4 bases from V and 4 bases from J, with 4 bases in between. The CDR3 DNA reads as TGCAGCGTTGGGGGAGAGACCCAGTACTTC. Its translation is CSVGGETQYF.

The V gene is TRBV6-1, the J gene TRBJ2-3; tentatively, D is TRBD1 or TRBD2 (6 bases each). Germline V CDR1 and CDR2: MNHNS, SASEGT. CDR3 length: 11 residues. V shed 10 bases and J shed 12 bases, with 17 bases lying between them. CDR3 coding DNA: TGTGCCACACGAGGGGGGCTGGACCAGTATTTT. Protein product: CATRGGLDQYF.

Note on this clone: Other DNA sequences in the sample encode the same CDR3. J is TRBJ2-3 and V is TRBV11-2, with no clear D. The V gene lost 2 bases and the J gene lost 3 bases, with 0 bases spanning the gap. CDR3 length: 11 residues. Germline assignment: CDR1 SGHAT and CDR2 FQNNGV. For the CDR3, the DNA is TGTGCCAGCAGCTTAACAGATACGCAGTATTTT. Its protein product is CASSLTDTQYF.